The clone carrying this T cell receptor beta chain came up many times. V lost 4 bases to trimming and J lost 6 bases, with 12 bases between them. In germline, CDR1 is ENHRY, CDR2 SYGVKD. This CDR3 spans 14 amino acids. The data originate from a study of T cells after yellow fever vaccination. In TCRdb, the 5' RACE reads were re-called with MiXCR into one record per CDR3 protein. The repertoire includes more than 90,000 distinct CDR3 sequences, 8.4% of them detected once, and 25% sits in the top ten. The source of this sequence is a man aged 25 to 40 who received the YFV17D yellow fever vaccine. Sequenced here: CD8+ T cells sorted from PBMCs, sampled 45 days after the yellow fever booster vaccination. The chain links TRBV10-3 to TRBJ2-2; TRBD1 is a possible D gene (6 bases). This chain's CDR3 is CAISVQGGAGELFF. CDR3 sequence (DNA): TGTGCCATCAGTGTACAGGGCGGCGCCGGGGAGCTGTTTTTT.